This T cell receptor (beta chain) was captured by sequencing in a study of blood T cell repertoires in COVID-19 (TCRdb year 2020). About the study as a whole: Samples from collaborators originated in the United States, Italy and Spain and spanned both the acute and convalescent phases of COVID-19. Subjects who had been exposed to COVID-19, were actively infected with it, or had recovered from it provided the deeply sampled blood TCRbeta repertoires that made up the dataset. Where available, HLA class I and class II types were obtained from metadata supplied by the sample provider rather than from assay-based typing. A de-identified subject ID, COVID-19 status, age in years and sex were almost always included in the sample metadata. The prospective study material was composed of cDNA or gDNA derived from T cells, B-cell-depleted T cells, or PBMCs. The repertoires were released in a freely available public database meant as a resource for research on the immune response to SARS-CoV-2. Samples were obtained from the ongoing ImmuneRACE study (first 160 participants) and from about 1,300 subjects provided by 6 global collaborators. The investigation overall reported the following: How much clinical and demographic metadata was included differed by source and by participant, and the metadata was provided uncurated.

Each collaborating institution followed its own protocols to collect whole blood in K2EDTA tubes. For TCRbeta analysis, collaborators shipped samples in one of three forms: frozen whole blood, isolated PBMCs, or DNA extracted from either of those sample types. Concerning this clone itself: There is no known antigen for this receptor. Per-base quality was not reported, and no clone a single base away is much larger than it.

TCRbeta CDR3 regions were amplified from genomic DNA by means of the immunoSEQ Assay, a bias-controlled multiplex PCR. The authors' pipeline ran thus. Nucleated cell counts per sample were estimated from amplification of reference gene primers within the assay. Sequence reads were collapsed and filtered to measure the absolute abundance of every unique TCRbeta CDR3 rearrangement. For each sample, productive Simpson clonality was calculated as the square root of Simpson's diversity index across productive rearrangements. Here the immuneACCESS table is served through TCRdb, limited to in-frame sequences with V and J called. Missing clones are a known gap in these copies; in checked studies unresolved V genes cover under half, and the rest lacks a known reason. Clonal size and the V and J genes are those of that table, whereas D and trimming came from the DNA. For this sample there are about 54,000 clones; approximately 85% appear just once. The ten largest account for 9.5% to 15% of the sample.

According to the germline V gene, CDR1 reads SGHDT and CDR2 reads YYEEEE. The CDR3 contains 19 residues, cysteine and phenylalanine counted. Only CDR3 DNA is held: 57 bases, read in frame from base 1. Relative to germline, V is missing 4 bases and J is missing 8 bases, with 24 bases of the junction outside any gene match. The rearrangement combines TRBV5-6 with TRBJ2-1, with 7 junctional bases fitting TRBD2. Specimen: peripheral blood. This clonotype was obtained from a human donor in a cohort sampled during active COVID-19. The DNA sequence reads TGTGCCAGCAGCGGGGACTATAGCGGGCCTATAGTATCTTGGGATGAGCAGTTCTTC. Translated, it reads CASSGDYSGPIVSWDEQFF.